The 14 T cell receptor beta chains given below trace back to one sample, sequenced in a study of quantifying T cell responses using KT2 cells. Study information: Reverse transcription used primers in the TCR alpha and beta constant regions.

Each cDNA got a UMI-containing oligo ligated at its 3' end. First-round PCR used roughly 4 cycles and beta primers RC1.1 and RC1.2 covering TRBC1 and TRBC2. TCRdb used MiXCR to reprocess the UMI-ligation and nested PCR reads, holding one entry per CDR3 protein. The table records fewer than 50,000 distinct CDR3 sequences, around 10% of them present only once. The specimen sequenced was PBMCs spiked with cells of the T cell clone KT2. These receptors all stem from a human donor.

J is TRBJ2-1 and V is TRBV10-3; D possibly matches TRBD1 or TRBD2 (6 bases each). Germline V gives CDR1 ENHRY, CDR2 SYGVKD. This CDR3 region has 17 residues. Trimming shortened V by 0 bases and J by 3 bases, and 15 bases separated the two germline ends. The CDR3 spells CAISESSRQEGYNEQFF. As DNA, the CDR3 is TGTGCCATCAGTGAGTCAAGCCGACAGGAGGGCTACAATGAGCAGTTCTTC.

The chain recombines TRBV19 with TRBJ2-1; D is possibly TRBD1 or TRBD2 (5 bases each). V dropped 5 bases and J dropped 2 bases, with 7 bases sitting between them. The V gene's germline CDR1 is LNHDA and CDR2 SQIVND (reference sequence). CDR3 length equals 13 residues. The DNA for the CDR3 is TGTGCCAGTAGTTCGGGACCCTACAATGAGCAGTTCTTC. Its translation is CASSSGPYNEQFF.

The chain combines TRBV3-1 with TRBJ1-1; D unresolved. There are 12 residues in the CDR3. Germline V gene lookup returns CDR1 LGHDT and CDR2 YNNKEL (reference sequence). The CDR3 DNA is TGTGCATCCCAGCGGGGAAGCACTGAAGCTTTCTTT. Protein product: CASQRGSTEAFF.

The V call is TRBV21-1, the J call TRBJ1-2; the table's TRBD1 call for D was not verified on the DNA. TRBV21-1 is noted as a pseudogene. The CDR3 has 17 amino acids. The CDR3, as DNA: TGTGCCAGCAGCAAAGCGCTCAGAGACAGGATAGTATATGGCTACACCTTC. Translated: CASSKALRDRIVYGYTF.

This clonotype was detected only a few times. J is TRBJ2-3 and V is TRBV7-2; D is possibly TRBD2 (6 bases). The germline CDR1 and CDR2 sequences are SGHTA and FQGNSA. CDR3 length equals 15 residues. V lost 3 bases, J lost 0 bases, and 10 bases lay in between. The CDR3 spells CASSLAGTSTDTQYF. The CDR3, as DNA: TGTGCCAGCAGCTTGGCGGGAACTAGCACAGATACGCAGTATTTT.

In this sample, this clonotype turned up many times. V usage is TRBV21-1 and J usage is TRBJ2-7; the table's D call of TRBD1 was not tested on the DNA. TRBV21-1 is a recognized pseudogene. The CDR3 is 15 amino acids. The CDR3 DNA is TGTGCCAGCATTTCCGAGGGGGGGACCGGCTACGAGCAGTACTTC. It is translated as CASISEGGTGYEQYF.

The chain links TRBV19 to TRBJ2-4; 11 bases fit TRBD2. Germline V gene data show CDR1 as LNHDA and CDR2 as SQIVND (reference sequence). The ends lost 3 bases at V and 0 bases at J; junction bases unmatched: 1. This CDR3 spans 16 amino acids. The CDR3 sequence is CASSIGLAGAKNIQYF. CDR3 in DNA: TGTGCCAGTAGTATCGGACTAGCGGGAGCCAAAAACATTCAGTACTTC.

This clonotype was seen only a few times. The chain uses TRBV5-1 and TRBJ1-6, with no clear D. In germline, CDR1 is SGHRS, CDR2 YFSETQ. This CDR3 is 16 amino acids long. V lost 4 bases to trimming and J lost 0 bases, with 11 bases between them. This CDR3 reads CASSLLGSSYNSPLHF. The CDR3 DNA is TGCGCCAGCAGCCTGCTGGGGAGCTCCTATAATTCACCCCTCCACTTT.

This clonotype was found a few times. This chain links TRBV6-2 or TRBV6-3 with TRBJ2-3; D might be TRBD2 (6 bases). The CDR3 length is 17 residues. From germline, CDR1 is MNHEY and CDR2 SVGEGT. Trimming took off 2 bases at V and 7 bases at J, with 22 bases between the two ends. CDR3 in amino acids: CASSYGASAQTLNTQYF. DNA of the CDR3: TGTGCCAGCAGTTACGGGGCTAGCGCCCAGACACTGAATACGCAGTATTTT.

As concerns this clonotype: One end of the junction varies from germline; a read error may be responsible. The chain uses TRBV6-1 and TRBJ1-2; D gene unclear. This CDR3 contains 10 residues. Germline loops: CDR1 MNHNS, CDR2 SASEGT. Written as DNA, the CDR3 is TGTGCCAGCAGTGACCCCTTTGCTAACTTC. Protein: CASSDPFANF.

This clonotype was seen only a few times. The chain is built from TRBV12-5 and TRBJ1-2; the D gene is possibly TRBD1 (6 bases). The germline V gene encodes CDR1 LGHNT and CDR2 FRNRAP. V gave up 4 bases and J gave up 2 bases, with 17 bases separating them. The CDR3 covers 16 residues. The CDR3 DNA reads TGTGCTAGTGGTTCGCCCCAACGTAGGGGGAACTATGGCTACACCTTC. This encodes CASGSPQRRGNYGYTF.

The chain joins TRBV6-2 or TRBV6-3 to TRBJ1-2; D not resolved. Germline loops: CDR1 MNHEY, CDR2 SVGEGT. Trimming left V 0 bases short and J 2 bases short, with 7 bases between. CDR3 size: 14 residues. DNA of the CDR3: TGTGCCAGCAGTTACTCCCGGGAAAACTATGGCTACACCTTC. It specifies CASSYSRENYGYTF.

This clonotype was recorded a few times. The chain employs TRBV2 and TRBJ1-1; D unresolved. Germline lookup yields CDR1 SNHLY and CDR2 FYNNEI. The CDR3 loop spans 14 amino acids. The V end lost 3 bases, the J end lost 4 bases, and 12 bases lay between the germline ends. The chain's CDR3 is CASSDWTDGTEAFF. CDR3 nucleotides: TGTGCCAGCAGTGATTGGACGGACGGCACTGAAGCTTTCTTT.

This clonotype was seen ten or more times. The chain is built from TRBV6-1 and TRBJ2-7; 8 positions match TRBD1. With V trimmed by 3 bases and J by 5 bases, 6 bases remained unmatched. The V gene's germline CDR1 is MNHNS and CDR2 SASEGT. The CDR3 covers 14 residues. CDR3: CASSDAQGADEQYF. CDR3 DNA: TGTGCCAGCAGTGATGCGCAGGGGGCGGACGAGCAGTACTTC.